This T cell receptor (beta chain) was recovered during a study of T cells in Graves' hyperthyroidism and ophthalmopathy. Patients affected by ophthalmopathy presented a Clinical Activity Score of at least 3, a NOSPECS grade of at least 4, and disease duration below 3 months. Diagnoses used clinical symptoms, serum thyroxine and TRAb, thyroid ultrasound and orbital computed tomography. Germline loops: CDR1 LNHNV, CDR2 YYDKDF (reference sequence). The CDR3 sequence is 14 residues long. V gave up 5 bases and J gave up 3 bases; unmatched junction bases: 2. Study results and caveats: Most thyroid clonotypes that were expanded above 0.001 also turned up in blood.

On this clonotype itself: Its antigen is undetermined.

Amplification targeted TCR beta CDR3 regions from RNA transcripts. The HTBI primer set was used in a first-round RT-PCR of the TCR CDR3. TCRdb used MiXCR to reprocess the multiplex PCR reads, holding one entry per CDR3 protein. The table lists 300,000 or so distinct CDR3 sequences, approximately 15% of them singletons, with over 45% in the top ten. The sample comprised blood. This sequence was found in an older woman with Graves' ophthalmopathy. The rearrangement joins TRBV15 to TRBJ1-4; TRBD1 aligns across 8 bases. DNA for the CDR3: TGTGCCACCAGCCCAGGGGGCCCTAATGAAAAACTGTTTTTT. As protein: CATSPGGPNEKLFF.